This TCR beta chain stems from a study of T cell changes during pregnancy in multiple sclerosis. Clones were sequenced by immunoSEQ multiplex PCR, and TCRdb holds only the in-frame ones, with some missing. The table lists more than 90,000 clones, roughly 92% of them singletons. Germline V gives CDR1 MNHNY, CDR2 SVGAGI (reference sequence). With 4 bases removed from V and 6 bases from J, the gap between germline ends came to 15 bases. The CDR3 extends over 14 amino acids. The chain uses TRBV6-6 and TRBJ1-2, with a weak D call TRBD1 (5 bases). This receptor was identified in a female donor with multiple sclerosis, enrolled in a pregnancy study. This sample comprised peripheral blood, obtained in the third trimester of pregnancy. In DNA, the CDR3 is TGTGCCAGCAGTTTTCCGGGACTCAGGGATGGCTACACCTTC. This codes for CASSFPGLRDGYTF.